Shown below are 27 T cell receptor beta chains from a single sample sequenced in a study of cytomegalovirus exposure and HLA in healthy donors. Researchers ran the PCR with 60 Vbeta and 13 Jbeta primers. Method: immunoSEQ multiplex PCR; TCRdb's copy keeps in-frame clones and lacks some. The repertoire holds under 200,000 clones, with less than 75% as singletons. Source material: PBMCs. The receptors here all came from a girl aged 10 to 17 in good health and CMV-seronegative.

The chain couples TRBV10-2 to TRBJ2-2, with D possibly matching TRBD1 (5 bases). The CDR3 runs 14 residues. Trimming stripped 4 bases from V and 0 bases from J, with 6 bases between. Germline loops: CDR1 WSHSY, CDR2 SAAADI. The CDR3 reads CASSATANTGELFF. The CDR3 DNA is TGCGCCAGCAGTGCGACAGCGAACACCGGGGAGCTGTTTTTT.

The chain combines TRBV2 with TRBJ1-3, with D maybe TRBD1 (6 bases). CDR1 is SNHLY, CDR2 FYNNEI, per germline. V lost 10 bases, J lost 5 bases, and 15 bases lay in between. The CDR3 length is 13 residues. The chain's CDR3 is CATLGGGRNTIYF. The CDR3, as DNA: TGTGCCACACTAGGGGGTGGCAGAAACACCATATATTTT.

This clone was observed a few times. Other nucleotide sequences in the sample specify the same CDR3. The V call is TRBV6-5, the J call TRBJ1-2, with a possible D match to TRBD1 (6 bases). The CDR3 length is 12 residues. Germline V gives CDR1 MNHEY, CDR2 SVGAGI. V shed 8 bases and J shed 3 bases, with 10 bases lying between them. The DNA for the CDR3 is TGTGCCAGCTCTAGGGGGTACTATGGCTACACCTTC. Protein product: CASSRGYYGYTF.

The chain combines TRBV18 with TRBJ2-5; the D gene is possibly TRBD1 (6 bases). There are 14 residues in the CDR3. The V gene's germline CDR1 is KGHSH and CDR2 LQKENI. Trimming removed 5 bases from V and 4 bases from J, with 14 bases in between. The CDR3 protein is CASSSGQWVETQYF. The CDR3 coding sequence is TGTGCCAGCTCATCTGGACAGTGGGTAGAGACCCAGTACTTC. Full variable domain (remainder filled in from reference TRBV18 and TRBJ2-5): NAGVMQNPRHLVRRRGQEARLRCSPMKGHSHVYWYRQLPEEGLKFMVYLQKENIIDESGMPKERFSAEFPKEGPSILRIQQVVRGDSAAYFCASSSGQWVETQYFGPGTRLLVL.

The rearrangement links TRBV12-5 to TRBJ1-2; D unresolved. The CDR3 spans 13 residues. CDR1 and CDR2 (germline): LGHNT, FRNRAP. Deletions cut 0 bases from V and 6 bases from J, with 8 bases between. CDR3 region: CASGLVTQDGYTF. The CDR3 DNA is TGTGCTAGTGGTTTGGTTACACAAGATGGCTACACCTTC. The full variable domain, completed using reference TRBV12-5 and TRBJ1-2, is DARVTQTPRHKVTEMGQEVTMRCQPILGHNTVFWYRQTMMQGLELLAYFRNRAPLDDSGMPKDRFSAEMPDATLATLKIQPSEPRDSAVYFCASGLVTQDGYTFGSGTRLTVV.

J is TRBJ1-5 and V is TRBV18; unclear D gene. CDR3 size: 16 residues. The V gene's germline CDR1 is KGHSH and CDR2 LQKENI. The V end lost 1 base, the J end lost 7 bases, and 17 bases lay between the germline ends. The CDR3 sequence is CASSPLQAQSGQPQHF. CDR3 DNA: TGTGCCAGCTCACCACTGCAGGCTCAGTCAGGACAGCCCCAGCATTTT.

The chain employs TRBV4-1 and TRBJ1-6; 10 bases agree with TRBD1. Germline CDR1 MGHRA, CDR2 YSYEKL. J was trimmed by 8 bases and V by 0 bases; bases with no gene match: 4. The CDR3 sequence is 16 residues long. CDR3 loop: CASSQERDRGHSPLHF. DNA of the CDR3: TGCGCCAGCAGCCAAGAACGGGACAGGGGTCATTCACCCCTCCACTTT.

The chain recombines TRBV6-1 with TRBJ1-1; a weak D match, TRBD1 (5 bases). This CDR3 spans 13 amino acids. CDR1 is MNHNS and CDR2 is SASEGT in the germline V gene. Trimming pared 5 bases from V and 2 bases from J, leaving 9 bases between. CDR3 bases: TGTGCCAGCAGTACAGGACCTAACACTGAAGCTTTCTTT. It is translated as CASSTGPNTEAFF.

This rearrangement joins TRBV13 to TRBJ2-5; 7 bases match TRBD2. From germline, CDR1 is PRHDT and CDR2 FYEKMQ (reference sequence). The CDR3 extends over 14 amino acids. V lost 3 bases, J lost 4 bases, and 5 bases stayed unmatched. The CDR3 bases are TGTGCCAGCAGCTTGGGAGGGAACCCAGAGACCCAGTACTTC. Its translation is CASSLGGNPETQYF.

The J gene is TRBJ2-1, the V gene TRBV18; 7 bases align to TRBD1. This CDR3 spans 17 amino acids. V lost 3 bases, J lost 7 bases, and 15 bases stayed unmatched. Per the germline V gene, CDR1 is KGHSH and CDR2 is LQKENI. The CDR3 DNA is TGTGCCAGCTCACCTCCTAATAACAGGGGTTATTGGAATGAGCAGTTCTTC. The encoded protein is CASSPPNNRGYWNEQFF.

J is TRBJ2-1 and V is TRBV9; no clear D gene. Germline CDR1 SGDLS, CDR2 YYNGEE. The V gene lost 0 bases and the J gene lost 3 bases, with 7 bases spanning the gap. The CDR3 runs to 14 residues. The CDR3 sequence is CASSVVERYNEQFF. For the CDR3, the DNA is TGTGCCAGCAGCGTAGTCGAGCGCTACAATGAGCAGTTCTTC.

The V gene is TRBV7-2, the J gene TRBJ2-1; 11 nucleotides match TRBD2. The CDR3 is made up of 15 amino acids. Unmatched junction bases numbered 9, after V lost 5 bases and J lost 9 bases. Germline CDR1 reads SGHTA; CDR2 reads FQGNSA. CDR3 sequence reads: CASSPYSGGAGEQFF. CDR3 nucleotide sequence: TGTGCCAGCAGCCCCTATAGCGGGGGGGCGGGTGAGCAGTTCTTC.

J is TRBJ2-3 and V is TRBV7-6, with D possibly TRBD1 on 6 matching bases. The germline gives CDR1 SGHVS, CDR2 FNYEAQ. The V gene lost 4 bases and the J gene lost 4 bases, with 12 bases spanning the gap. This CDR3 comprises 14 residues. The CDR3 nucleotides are TGTGCCAGCAGCTCGTACAGGGATGCAGATACGCAGTATTTT. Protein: CASSSYRDADTQYF.

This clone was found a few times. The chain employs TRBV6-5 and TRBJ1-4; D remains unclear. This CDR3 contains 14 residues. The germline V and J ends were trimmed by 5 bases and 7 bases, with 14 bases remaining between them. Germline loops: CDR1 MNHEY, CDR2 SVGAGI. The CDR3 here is CASSPLKAREKLFF. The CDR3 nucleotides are TGTGCCAGCAGTCCTCTCAAAGCACGTGAAAAACTGTTTTTT.

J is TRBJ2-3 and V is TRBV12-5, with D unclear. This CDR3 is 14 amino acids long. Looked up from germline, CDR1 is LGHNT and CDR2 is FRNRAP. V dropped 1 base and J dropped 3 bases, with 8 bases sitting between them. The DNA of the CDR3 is TGTGCTAGTGGTTTGGATTATAATACAGATACGCAGTATTTT. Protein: CASGLDYNTDTQYF.

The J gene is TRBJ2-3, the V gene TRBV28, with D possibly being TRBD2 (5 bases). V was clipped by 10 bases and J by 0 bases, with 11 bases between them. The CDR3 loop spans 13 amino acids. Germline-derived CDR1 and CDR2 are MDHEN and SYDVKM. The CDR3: CATRLPSTDTQYF. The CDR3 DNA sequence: TGTGCCACCCGACTACCTAGCACAGATACGCAGTATTTT. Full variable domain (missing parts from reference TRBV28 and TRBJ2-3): DVKVTQSSRYLVKRTGEKVFLECVQDMDHENMFWYRQDPGLGLRLIYFSYDVKMKEKGDIPEGYSVSREKKERFSLILESASTNQTSMYLCATRLPSTDTQYFGPGTRLTVL.

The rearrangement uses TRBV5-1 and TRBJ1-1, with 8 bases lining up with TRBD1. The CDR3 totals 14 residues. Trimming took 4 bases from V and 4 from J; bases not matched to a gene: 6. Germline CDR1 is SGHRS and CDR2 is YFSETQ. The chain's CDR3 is CASSIQGAVTEAFF. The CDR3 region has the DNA TGCGCCAGCAGCATTCAGGGGGCCGTCACTGAAGCTTTCTTT.

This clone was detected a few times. The DNA for the CDR3 is TGTGCCAGCAGCTCTCAGGGACAAGAGACCCAGTACTTC. This codes for CASSSQGQETQYF. This chain uses TRBV7-6 with TRBJ2-5, with D maybe TRBD1 (5 bases). The V and J ends lost 4 bases and 2 bases respectively, with 8 bases between them. This CDR3 has 13 residues. In germline, CDR1 is SGHVS, CDR2 FNYEAQ. Using reference TRBV7-6 and TRBJ2-5 for the parts outside the CDR3, the full variable domain is GAGVSQSPRYKVTKRGQDVALRCDPISGHVSLYWYRQALGQGPEFLTYFNYEAQQDKSGLPNDRFSAERPEGSISTLTIQRTEQRDSAMYRCASSSQGQETQYFGPGTRLLVL.

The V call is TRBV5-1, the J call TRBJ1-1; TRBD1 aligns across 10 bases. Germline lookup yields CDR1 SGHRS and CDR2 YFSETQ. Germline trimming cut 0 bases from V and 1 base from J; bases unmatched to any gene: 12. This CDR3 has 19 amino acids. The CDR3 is CASSLEGMGQGRQNTEAFF. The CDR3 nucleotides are TGCGCCAGCAGCTTGGAGGGAATGGGACAGGGGCGTCAGAACACTGAAGCTTTCTTT.

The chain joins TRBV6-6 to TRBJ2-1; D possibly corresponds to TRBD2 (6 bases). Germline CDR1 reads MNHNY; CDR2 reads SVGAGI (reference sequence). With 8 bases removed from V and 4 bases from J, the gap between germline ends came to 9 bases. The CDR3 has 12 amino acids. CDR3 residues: CASCGAYNEQFF. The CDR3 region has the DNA TGTGCCAGCTGCGGGGCTTACAATGAGCAGTTCTTC.

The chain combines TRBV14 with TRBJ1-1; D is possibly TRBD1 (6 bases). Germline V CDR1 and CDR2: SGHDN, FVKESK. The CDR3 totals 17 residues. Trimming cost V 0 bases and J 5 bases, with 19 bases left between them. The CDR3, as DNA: TGTGCCAGCAGCCAAGAGTACGGGATGGGGGCGAGGACTGAAGCTTTCTTT. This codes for CASSQEYGMGARTEAFF.

CDR3 nucleotide sequence: TGCGCCAGCAGCTTGGCCGATTGGCAACCGCCGGGACTGCTAAACATTCAGTACTTC. It translates to CASSLADWQPPGLLNIQYF. The chain recombines TRBV5-1 with TRBJ2-4, with D maybe TRBD2 (6 bases). Germline V CDR1 and CDR2: SGHRS, YFSETQ. The CDR3 runs 19 residues. V shed 0 bases and J shed 6 bases, with 25 bases lying between them. Full variable domain (rest looked up from reference TRBV5-1 and TRBJ2-4): KAGVTQTPRYLIKTRGQQVTLSCSPISGHRSVSWYQQTPGQGLQFLFEYFSETQRNKGNFPGRFSGRQFSNSRSEMNVSTLELGDSALYLCASSLADWQPPGLLNIQYFGAGTRLSVL.

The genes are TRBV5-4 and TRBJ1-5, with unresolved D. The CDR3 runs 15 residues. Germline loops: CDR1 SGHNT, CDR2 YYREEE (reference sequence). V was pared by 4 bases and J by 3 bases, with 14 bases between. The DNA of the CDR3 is TGTGCCAGCAGCCCGGCCCCCGGGTCCAATCAGCCCCAGCATTTT. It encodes CASSPAPGSNQPQHF.

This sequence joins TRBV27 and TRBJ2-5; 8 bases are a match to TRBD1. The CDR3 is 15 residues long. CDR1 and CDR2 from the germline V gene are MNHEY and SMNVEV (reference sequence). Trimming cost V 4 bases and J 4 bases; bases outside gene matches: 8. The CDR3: CASSSPSGGRETQYF. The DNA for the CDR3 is TGTGCCAGCAGTTCCCCCTCAGGGGGCAGAGAGACCCAGTACTTC.

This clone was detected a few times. CDR3 bases: TGTGCCAGCAGCTTAGGGCCAGATACGCAGTATTTT. Its protein is CASSLGPDTQYF. The V and J genes are TRBV7-9 and TRBJ2-3; D is unclear. Between the trimmed V and J ends, which lost 1 base and 4 bases, there was a span of 3 bases. The germline V gene encodes CDR1 SEHNR and CDR2 FQNEAQ (reference sequence). The CDR3 loop spans 12 amino acids.

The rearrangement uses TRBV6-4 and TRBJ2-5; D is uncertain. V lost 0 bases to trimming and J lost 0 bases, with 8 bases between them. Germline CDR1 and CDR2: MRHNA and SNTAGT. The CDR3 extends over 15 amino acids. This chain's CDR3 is CASSDSAPNQETQYF. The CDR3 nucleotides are TGTGCCAGCAGTGACTCGGCCCCAAACCAAGAGACCCAGTACTTC.

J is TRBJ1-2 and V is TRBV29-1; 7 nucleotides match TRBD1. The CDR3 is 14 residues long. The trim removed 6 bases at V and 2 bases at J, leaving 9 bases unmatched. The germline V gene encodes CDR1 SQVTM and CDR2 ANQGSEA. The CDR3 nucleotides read TGCAGCGTCTCGACAGGGCCTACAAACTATGGCTACACCTTC. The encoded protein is CSVSTGPTNYGYTF. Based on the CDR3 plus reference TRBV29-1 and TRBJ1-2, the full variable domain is SAVISQKPSRDICQRGTSLTIQCQVDSQVTMMFWYRQQPGQSLTLIATANQGSEATYESGFVIDKFPISRPNLTFSTLTVSNMSPEDSSIYLCSVSTGPTNYGYTFGSGTRLTVV.